Listed below are T cell receptor beta chains from one sample, sequenced in a study of cytomegalovirus exposure and HLA in healthy donors. The repertoire was sequenced with immunoSEQ multiplex PCR; TCRdb's copy has only in-frame clones and lacks some. The table records 110,000 to 150,000 clones, roughly 75% of them present only once. The sample taken for sequencing was PBMCs. The receptors were gathered from a man in his forties in good health and CMV-seropositive. Each CDR3 is given without its conserved first and last residue. The order of the fields is D gene, V gene, CDR3 length, J gene, CDR3 protein. The D gene is left open where the match is weak.

D gene: TRBD2
V gene: TRBV5-4
CDR3 length: 14
J gene: TRBJ2-3
CDR3 protein: ASSPRGGRGTDTQY

D gene: -
V gene: TRBV10-2
CDR3 length: 12
J gene: TRBJ2-7
CDR3 protein: ASSVAWTAYEQY

D gene: -
V gene: TRBV5-1
CDR3 length: 13
J gene: TRBJ1-4
CDR3 protein: ASRPGGMANEKLF

D gene: -
V gene: TRBV4-2
CDR3 length: 13
J gene: TRBJ1-2
CDR3 protein: ASSQGEGSHYGYT

D gene: TRBD1
V gene: TRBV6-5
CDR3 length: 12
J gene: TRBJ1-2
CDR3 protein: ASSYLTGGNGYT

D gene: -
V gene: TRBV2
CDR3 length: 13
J gene: TRBJ1-5
CDR3 protein: ASIAEGMSNQPQH

D gene: TRBD1
V gene: TRBV19
CDR3 length: 15
J gene: TRBJ2-5
CDR3 protein: ASSRGRIQGAQETQY

D gene: -
V gene: TRBV7-8
CDR3 length: 13
J gene: TRBJ2-7
CDR3 protein: ASSPGAAGIYEQY

D gene: -
V gene: TRBV11-3
CDR3 length: 16
J gene: TRBJ2-7
CDR3 protein: ASSLYPPRGSISYEQY

D gene: TRBD1
V gene: TRBV7-2
CDR3 length: 12
J gene: TRBJ2-7
CDR3 protein: ASSFGTAAYEQY

D gene: TRBD2
V gene: TRBV4-1
CDR3 length: 14
J gene: TRBJ2-7
CDR3 protein: ASSPLGLAGGYEQY

D gene: TRBD2
V gene: TRBV6-1
CDR3 length: 13
J gene: TRBJ2-7
CDR3 protein: ASSPGLAGAHEQY

D gene: -
V gene: TRBV15
CDR3 length: 11
J gene: TRBJ1-5
CDR3 protein: ATSRGGNQPQH

D gene: -
V gene: TRBV7-6
CDR3 length: 14
J gene: TRBJ2-5
CDR3 protein: ASSLDDRLGRETQY

D gene: TRBD1
V gene: TRBV29-1
CDR3 length: 12
J gene: TRBJ1-1
CDR3 protein: SATGGTANTEAF

D gene: TRBD1
V gene: TRBV2
CDR3 length: 13
J gene: TRBJ1-6
CDR3 protein: ASTPSGGSNSPLH

D gene: TRBD1
V gene: TRBV5-1
CDR3 length: 13
J gene: TRBJ2-6
CDR3 protein: ASSLDLGTVTFLT

D gene: -
V gene: TRBV6-6
CDR3 length: 11
J gene: TRBJ1-1
CDR3 protein: ASSYSGRPEAF

D gene: TRBD2
V gene: TRBV5-1
CDR3 length: 14
J gene: TRBJ2-5
CDR3 protein: ASSLGTSANQETQY

D gene: -
V gene: TRBV7-2
CDR3 length: 10
J gene: TRBJ2-5
CDR3 protein: ASSLRAETQY

D gene: -
V gene: TRBV18
CDR3 length: 9
J gene: TRBJ2-5
CDR3 protein: ASSSQETQY

D gene: -
V gene: TRBV7-8
CDR3 length: 14
J gene: TRBJ2-6
CDR3 protein: ASSLGGRSGANVLT

D gene: -
V gene: TRBV5-4
CDR3 length: 13
J gene: TRBJ2-2
CDR3 protein: ASSLQNREGGELF

D gene: -
V gene: TRBV6-6
CDR3 length: 10
J gene: TRBJ1-2
CDR3 protein: ASSYGQSGYT

D gene: -
V gene: TRBV4-3
CDR3 length: 14
J gene: TRBJ1-2
CDR3 protein: ASSQEWSGQGTGYT

D gene: -
V gene: TRBV11-3
CDR3 length: 14
J gene: TRBJ2-3
CDR3 protein: ASSLRKGPNTDTQY

D gene: TRBD2
V gene: TRBV7-2
CDR3 length: 14
J gene: TRBJ2-7
CDR3 protein: ASSSRTSGRSYEQY

D gene: -
V gene: TRBV7-9
CDR3 length: 11
J gene: TRBJ1-4
CDR3 protein: ASSSGTYEKLF

D gene: TRBD2
V gene: TRBV25-1
CDR3 length: 13
J gene: TRBJ2-7
CDR3 protein: ASSDGLAGSYEQY

D gene: TRBD1
V gene: TRBV27
CDR3 length: 12
J gene: TRBJ2-7
CDR3 protein: ASSPPRGPHEQY

D gene: -
V gene: TRBV5-5
CDR3 length: 13
J gene: TRBJ2-3
CDR3 protein: ASSPQLVETDTQY

D gene: -
V gene: TRBV11-2
CDR3 length: 14
J gene: TRBJ1-6
CDR3 protein: ASSHIGRGLNSPLH

D gene: TRBD2
V gene: TRBV30
CDR3 length: 12
J gene: TRBJ2-1
CDR3 protein: AWDTSGYYNEQF

D gene: TRBD1
V gene: TRBV29-1
CDR3 length: 12
J gene: TRBJ1-2
CDR3 protein: SVEGLGQEGTYT

D gene: -
V gene: TRBV6-5
CDR3 length: 11
J gene: TRBJ1-5
CDR3 protein: ASSRQGNQPQH

D gene: TRBD2
V gene: TRBV7-9
CDR3 length: 17
J gene: TRBJ2-1
CDR3 protein: ASSSSSGRLPSSYNEQF

D gene: -
V gene: TRBV5-1
CDR3 length: 13
J gene: TRBJ1-1
CDR3 protein: ASSPTPGEETEAF

D gene: -
V gene: TRBV7-2
CDR3 length: 12
J gene: TRBJ2-5
CDR3 protein: ASSPDSHQQTQY

D gene: -
V gene: TRBV6-1
CDR3 length: 10
J gene: TRBJ2-2
CDR3 protein: ASSFSVGELF

D gene: TRBD2
V gene: TRBV2
CDR3 length: 14
J gene: TRBJ2-5
CDR3 protein: ASSELLAANQETQY

D gene: TRBD1
V gene: TRBV27
CDR3 length: 12
J gene: TRBJ2-7
CDR3 protein: ASSPGTGSEEQY

D gene: -
V gene: TRBV19
CDR3 length: 16
J gene: TRBJ2-7
CDR3 protein: ASSIERSGRFRRYEQY

D gene: -
V gene: TRBV7-2
CDR3 length: 15
J gene: TRBJ2-3
CDR3 protein: ASSSPHGGSLTDTQY

D gene: TRBD2
V gene: TRBV5-6
CDR3 length: 14
J gene: TRBJ2-1
CDR3 protein: ASSLRTSGGYNEQF

D gene: TRBD1
V gene: TRBV5-1
CDR3 length: 14
J gene: TRBJ2-1
CDR3 protein: ASSLASGTGYNEQF

D gene: -
V gene: TRBV7-8
CDR3 length: 12
J gene: TRBJ2-7
CDR3 protein: ASSLPGVSYEQY

D gene: -
V gene: TRBV10-2
CDR3 length: 11
J gene: TRBJ2-5
CDR3 protein: ASSIVNQETQY

D gene: -
V gene: TRBV6-6
CDR3 length: 14
J gene: TRBJ1-2
CDR3 protein: ASSYKAGAGNYGYT

D gene: TRBD1
V gene: TRBV27
CDR3 length: 13
J gene: TRBJ1-2
CDR3 protein: ASSLQGGLYYGYT

D gene: -
V gene: TRBV19
CDR3 length: 12
J gene: TRBJ2-1
CDR3 protein: ASSMGGLYNEQF

D gene: -
V gene: TRBV5-5
CDR3 length: 13
J gene: TRBJ2-3
CDR3 protein: ASSQRADVTDTQY

D gene: TRBD1
V gene: TRBV5-1
CDR3 length: 13
J gene: TRBJ1-4
CDR3 protein: ASSRGTGGREKLF